The 4 T cell receptor beta chains given below trace back to one sample, sequenced in a study of T cells in Graves' hyperthyroidism and ophthalmopathy. Amplified regions were TCR beta CDR3 sequences from RNA transcripts. The TCR CDR3 first-round RT-PCR relied on the HTBI primer set. TCRdb fed the multiplex PCR reads into MiXCR, producing one record per CDR3 protein. The data hold a few hundred thousand distinct CDR3 sequences, with roughly 20% observed a single time. Sequencing input: blood. The receptors originated from a man between 18 and 29 years old with Graves' hyperthyroidism.

As concerns this clonotype: The junction does not match germline at one end; this may be a read error. The chain employs TRBV20-1 and TRBJ2-5; maybe TRBD1 (6 bases). The germline CDR1 and CDR2 sequences are DFQATT and SNEGSKA (reference sequence). This CDR3 contains 15 residues. The CDR3 protein is CSARVMTGKGETRYF. CDR3 in DNA: TGCAGTGCTAGAGTTATGACGGGAAAGGGGGAGACCCGGTACTTC.

In this sample, this clonotype turned up once. The CDR3 DNA reads TGTGCCAGCACCACGAGTTACGTCGAATACGAGCAGTACTTC. This encodes CASTTSYVEYEQYF. V gene TRBV6-1 combines with J gene TRBJ2-7; D is unresolved. Per the germline V gene, CDR1 is MNHNS and CDR2 is SASEGT. This CDR3 contains 14 residues. Trimming took off 7 bases at V and 4 bases at J, with 17 bases between the two ends.

This clonotype has at least ten counts. This chain uses TRBV7-8 with TRBJ2-4, with TRBD1 identical over 7 bases. Germline CDR1 reads SGHVS; CDR2 reads FQNEAQ. The CDR3 covers 18 residues. V dropped 5 bases and J dropped 1; count of bases not matched to a gene: 14. CDR3 sequence (DNA): TGTGCCAGCAGCACCGACAGGGAGATAGTCACCGCCAAAAACATTCAGTACTTC. This gives the protein CASSTDREIVTAKNIQYF.

The chain is built from TRBV7-9 and TRBJ2-5; D not resolved. The CDR3 spans 13 residues. CDR1 is SEHNR and CDR2 is FQNEAQ in the germline V gene (reference sequence). Trimming pared 3 bases from V and 5 bases from J, leaving 10 bases between. CDR3 in amino acids: CASSFSPGETQYF. Here the CDR3 DNA reads TGTGCCAGCAGCTTCTCTCCTGGGGAGACCCAGTACTTC.